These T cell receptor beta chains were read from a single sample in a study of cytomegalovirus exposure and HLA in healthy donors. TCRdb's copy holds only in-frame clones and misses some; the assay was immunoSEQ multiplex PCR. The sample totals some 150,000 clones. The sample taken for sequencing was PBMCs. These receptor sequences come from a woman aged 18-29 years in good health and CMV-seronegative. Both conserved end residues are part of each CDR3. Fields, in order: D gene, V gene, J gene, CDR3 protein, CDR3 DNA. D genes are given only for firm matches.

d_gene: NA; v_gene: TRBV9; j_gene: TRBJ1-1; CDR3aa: CASSKQGLNTEAFF; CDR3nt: TGTGCCAGCAGCAAACAGGGCCTGAACACTGAAGCTTTCTTT
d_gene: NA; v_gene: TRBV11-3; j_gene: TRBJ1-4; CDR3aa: CASSFSQNEKLFF; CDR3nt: TGTGCCAGCAGCTTCTCACAGAATGAAAAACTGTTTTTT
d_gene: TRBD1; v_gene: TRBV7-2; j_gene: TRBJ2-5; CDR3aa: CASSLVPTGGFTQTQYF; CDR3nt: TGTGCCAGCAGCTTAGTCCCTACAGGGGGGTTCACGCAGACCCAGTACTTC
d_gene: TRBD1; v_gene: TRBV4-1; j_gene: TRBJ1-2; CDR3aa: CASSPPGQGSYGYTF; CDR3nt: TGCGCCAGCAGTCCCCCGGGACAGGGATCCTATGGCTACACCTTC
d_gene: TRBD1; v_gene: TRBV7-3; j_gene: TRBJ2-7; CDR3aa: CASRTGTGQGPYEQYF; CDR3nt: TGTGCCAGCAGAACCGGGACGGGACAGGGACCCTACGAGCAGTACTTC
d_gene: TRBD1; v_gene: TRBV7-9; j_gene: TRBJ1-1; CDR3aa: CASSQGDTEAFF; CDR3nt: TGTGCCAGCAGCCAGGGGGATACTGAAGCTTTCTTT
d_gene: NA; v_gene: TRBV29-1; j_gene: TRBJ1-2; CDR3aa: CSARGTSYGYTF; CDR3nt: TGCAGCGCCCGGGGAACGTCCTATGGCTACACCTTC
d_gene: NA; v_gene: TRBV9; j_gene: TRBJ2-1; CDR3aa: CASSVEQVTNEQFF; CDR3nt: TGTGCCAGCAGCGTAGAACAGGTAACGAATGAGCAGTTCTTC
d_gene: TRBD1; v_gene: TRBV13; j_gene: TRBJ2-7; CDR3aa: CASSHRQGTRSYEQYF; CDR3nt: TGTGCCAGCAGCCACAGACAGGGGACCCGCTCCTACGAGCAGTACTTC
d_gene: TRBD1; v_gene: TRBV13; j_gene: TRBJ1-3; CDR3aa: CASSGWGQTNSGNTIYF; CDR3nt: TGTGCCAGCAGCGGCTGGGGACAGACCAACTCTGGAAACACCATATATTTT
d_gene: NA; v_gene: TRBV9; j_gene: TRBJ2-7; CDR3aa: CASSVGSAYEQYF; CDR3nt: TGTGCCAGCAGCGTAGGCTCAGCCTACGAGCAGTACTTC
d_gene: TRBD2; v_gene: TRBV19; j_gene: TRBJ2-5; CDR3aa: CASSPPGLAGLETQYF; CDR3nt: TGTGCCAGTAGTCCTCCTGGACTAGCGGGATTAGAGACCCAGTACTTC
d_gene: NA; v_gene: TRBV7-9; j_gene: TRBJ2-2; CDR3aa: CASSIRTGELFF; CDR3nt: TGTGCCAGCAGCATTCGGACCGGGGAGCTGTTTTTT
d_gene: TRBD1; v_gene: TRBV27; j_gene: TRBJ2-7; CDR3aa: CASSRRVYRDRVDHEQYF; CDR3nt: TGTGCCAGCAGTAGAAGGGTCTACCGGGACAGGGTAGACCACGAGCAGTACTTC
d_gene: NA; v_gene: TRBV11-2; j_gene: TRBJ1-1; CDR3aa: CASSSRYRDTEAFF; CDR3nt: TGTGCCAGCAGCTCCCGTTACAGGGACACTGAAGCTTTCTTT
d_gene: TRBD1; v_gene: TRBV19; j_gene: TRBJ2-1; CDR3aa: CASSIPPGGRNEQFF; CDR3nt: TGTGCCAGTAGTATCCCCCCAGGGGGCCGCAATGAGCAGTTCTTC
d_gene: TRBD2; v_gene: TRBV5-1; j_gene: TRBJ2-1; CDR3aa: CASGPQGLAGSGEQFF; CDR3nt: TGCGCCAGCGGCCCTCAAGGACTAGCAGGCTCTGGTGAGCAGTTCTTC
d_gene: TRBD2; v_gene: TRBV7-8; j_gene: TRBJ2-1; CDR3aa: CASSYGLAGGIIYNEQFF; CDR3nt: TGTGCCAGCAGCTACGGACTAGCGGGAGGAATAATCTACAATGAGCAGTTCTTC
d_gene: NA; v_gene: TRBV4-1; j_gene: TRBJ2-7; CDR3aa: CASSQGQSRGEQYF; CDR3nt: TGCGCCAGCAGCCAAGGACAGTCTAGGGGCGAGCAGTACTTC
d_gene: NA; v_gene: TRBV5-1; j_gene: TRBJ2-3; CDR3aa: CARATDGRVGTSGYACTDTQYF; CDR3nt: NA
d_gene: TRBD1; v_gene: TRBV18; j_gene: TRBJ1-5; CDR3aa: CASSPRDRGSQPQHF; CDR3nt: TGTGCCAGCTCACCCCGGGACAGGGGGAGTCAGCCCCAGCATTTT
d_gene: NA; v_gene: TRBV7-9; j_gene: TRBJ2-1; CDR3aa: CASSLPLDSNNEQFF; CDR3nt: TGTGCCAGCAGCCTGCCCCTTGACTCCAACAATGAGCAGTTCTTC
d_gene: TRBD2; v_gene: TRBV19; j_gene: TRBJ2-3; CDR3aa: CASSIVAGEGDTQYF; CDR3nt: TGTGCCAGTAGTATAGTAGCGGGAGAGGGCGATACGCAGTATTTT
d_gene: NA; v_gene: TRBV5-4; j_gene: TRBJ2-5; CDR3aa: CASSPPANQETQYF; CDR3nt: TGTGCCAGCAGCCCCCCCGCGAACCAAGAGACCCAGTACTTC
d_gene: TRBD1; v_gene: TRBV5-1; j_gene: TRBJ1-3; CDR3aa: CASSLEGAHSGNTIYF; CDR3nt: TGCGCCAGCAGCTTGGAGGGGGCCCACTCTGGAAACACCATATATTTT
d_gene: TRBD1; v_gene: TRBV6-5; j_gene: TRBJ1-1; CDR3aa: CASSYYRDRYTEAFF; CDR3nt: TGTGCCAGCAGTTACTACCGGGACAGATACACTGAAGCTTTCTTT
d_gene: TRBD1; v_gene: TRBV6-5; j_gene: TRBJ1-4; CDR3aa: CASSGQGALGEKLFF; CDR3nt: TGTGCCAGCAGTGGACAGGGGGCTTTGGGTGAAAAACTGTTTTTT
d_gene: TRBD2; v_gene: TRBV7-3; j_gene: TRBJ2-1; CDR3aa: CASSPVGSGVQFF; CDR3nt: TGTGCCAGCAGCCCCGTCGGTAGCGGGGTACAGTTCTTC
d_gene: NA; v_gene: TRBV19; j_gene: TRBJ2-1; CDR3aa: CASSPLWKAGRSGQNEQFF; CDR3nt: TGTGCCAGTAGCCCCCTTTGGAAGGCGGGCCGGTCCGGCCAAAATGAGCAGTTCTTC
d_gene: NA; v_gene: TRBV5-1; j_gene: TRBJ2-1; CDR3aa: CASSYTTGQAYNEQFF; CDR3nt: TGCGCCAGCAGCTATACTACAGGTCAAGCCTACAATGAGCAGTTCTTC
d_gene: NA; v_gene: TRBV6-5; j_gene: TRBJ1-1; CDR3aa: CASSERPVEAFF; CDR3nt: TGTGCCAGCAGTGAACGCCCCGTCGAGGCTTTCTTT
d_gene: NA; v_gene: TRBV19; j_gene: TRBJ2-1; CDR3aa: CASSLGPYNEQFF; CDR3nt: TGTGCCAGTAGTTTGGGGCCGTACAATGAGCAGTTCTTC
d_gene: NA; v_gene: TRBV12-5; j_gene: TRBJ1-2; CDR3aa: CASGLYGTEGTF; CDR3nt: TGTGCTAGTGGTTTGTACGGGACGGAGGGCACCTTC
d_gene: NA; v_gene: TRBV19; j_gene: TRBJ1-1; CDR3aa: CASSMTGNTEAFF; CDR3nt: TGTGCCAGTAGTATGACGGGGAACACTGAAGCTTTCTTT
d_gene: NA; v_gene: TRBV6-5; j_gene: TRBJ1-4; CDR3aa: CASSRFPQGKLFF; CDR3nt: TGTGCCAGCAGTCGCTTTCCACAGGGAAAACTGTTTTTT
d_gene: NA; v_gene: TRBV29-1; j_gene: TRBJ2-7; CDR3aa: CSVEGGDRIPYEQYF; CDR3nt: TGCAGCGTTGAGGGCGGGGACAGAATTCCCTACGAGCAGTACTTC
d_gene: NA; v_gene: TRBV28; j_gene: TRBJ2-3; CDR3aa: CASSRGGQSTDTQYF; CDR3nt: TGTGCCAGCAGTCGGGGGGGACAGTCCACAGATACGCAGTATTTT
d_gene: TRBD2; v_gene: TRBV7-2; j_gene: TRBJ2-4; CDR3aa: CASSALILAGAPQNIQYF; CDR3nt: TGTGCCAGCAGCGCACTTATACTAGCGGGAGCCCCCCAAAACATTCAGTACTTC
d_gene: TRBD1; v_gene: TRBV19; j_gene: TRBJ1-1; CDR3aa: CASSIPGQLGAFF; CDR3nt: TGTGCCAGTAGTATCCCGGGACAGCTGGGTGCTTTCTTT
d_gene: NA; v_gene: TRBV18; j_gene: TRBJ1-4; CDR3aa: CASSQGPGREKLFF; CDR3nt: TGTGCCAGCTCCCAGGGTCCCGGACGGGAAAAACTGTTTTTT
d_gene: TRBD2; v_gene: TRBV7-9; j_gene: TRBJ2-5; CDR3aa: CASSLLAEETQYF; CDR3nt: TGTGCCAGCAGCTTGCTAGCGGAAGAGACCCAGTACTTC
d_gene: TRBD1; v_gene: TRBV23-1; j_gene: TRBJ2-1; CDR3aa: CASSLRGQGLINEQFF; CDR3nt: TGCGCCAGCAGTCTCCGTGGACAGGGTTTAATCAATGAGCAGTTCTTC
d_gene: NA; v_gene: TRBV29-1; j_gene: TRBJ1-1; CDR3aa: CSVEDRRGNTEAFF; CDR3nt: TGCAGCGTTGAAGATAGGCGGGGGAACACTGAAGCTTTCTTT
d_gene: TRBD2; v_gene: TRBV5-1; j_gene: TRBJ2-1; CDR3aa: CASSFETSGRGRNEQFF; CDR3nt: TGCGCCAGCAGCTTTGAAACTAGCGGGAGAGGGAGGAATGAGCAGTTCTTC
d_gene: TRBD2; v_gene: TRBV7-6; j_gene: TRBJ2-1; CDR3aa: CASSFSGRGNEQFF; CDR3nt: TGTGCCAGCAGCTTTAGCGGGAGGGGGAATGAGCAGTTCTTC